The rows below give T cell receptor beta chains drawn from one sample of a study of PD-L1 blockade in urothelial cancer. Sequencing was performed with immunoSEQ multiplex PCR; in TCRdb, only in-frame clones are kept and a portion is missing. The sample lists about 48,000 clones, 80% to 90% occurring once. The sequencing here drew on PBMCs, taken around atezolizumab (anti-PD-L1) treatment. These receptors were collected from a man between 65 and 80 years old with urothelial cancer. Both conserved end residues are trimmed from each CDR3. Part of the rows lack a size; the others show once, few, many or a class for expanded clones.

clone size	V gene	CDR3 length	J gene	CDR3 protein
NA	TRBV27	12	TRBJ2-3	ASSPGPYVDTQY
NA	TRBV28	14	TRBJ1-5	ASSLFRQGGSQPQH
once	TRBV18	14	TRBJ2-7	ASSPSGLAGGYEQY
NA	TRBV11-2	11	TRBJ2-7	ASRRTGGYEQY
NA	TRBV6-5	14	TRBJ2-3	ASSYSMGGSTDTQY
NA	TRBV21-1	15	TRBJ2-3	ASSKPGLITSTDTQY
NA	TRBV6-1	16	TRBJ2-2	ASSETSLGGDNTGELF
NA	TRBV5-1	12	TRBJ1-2	ASRAGTVTAGYT
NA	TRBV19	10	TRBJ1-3	ASRSAGNTIY
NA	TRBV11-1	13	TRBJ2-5	ASSTNSGGGETQY
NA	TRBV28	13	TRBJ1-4	ASSTDRGGNEKLF
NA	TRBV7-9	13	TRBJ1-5	ASSDDREDNQPQH
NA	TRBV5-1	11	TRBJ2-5	ASSRTGVTEQY
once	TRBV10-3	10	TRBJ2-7	AISDHSYEQY
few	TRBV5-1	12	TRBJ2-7	ASSSGTVSYEQY
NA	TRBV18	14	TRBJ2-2	ASSPTSGANTGELF
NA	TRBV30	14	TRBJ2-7	AWSDQGATLSYEQY
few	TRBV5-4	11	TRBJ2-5	ATQHPAGETQY
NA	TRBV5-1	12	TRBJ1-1	ASSPTEWGLEAF
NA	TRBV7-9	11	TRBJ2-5	ASSFWQQETQY
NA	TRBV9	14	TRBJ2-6	ASSQDSSSGANVLT
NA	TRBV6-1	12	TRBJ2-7	ASSEGQVFYEQY
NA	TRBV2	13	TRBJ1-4	ASRERSRGDEKLF
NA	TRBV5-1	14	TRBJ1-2	ASSPTGVAGASGYT
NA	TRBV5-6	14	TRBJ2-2	ASSRGLAGSTGELF
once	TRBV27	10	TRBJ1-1	ASSITGGEAF
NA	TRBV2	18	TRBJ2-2	ASSEGLAGGWDLSTGELF
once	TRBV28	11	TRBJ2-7	ASWGGRSYEQY
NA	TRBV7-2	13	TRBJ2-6	ASSLQVSGANVLT
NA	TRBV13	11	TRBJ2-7	ASSLGRSGEQY
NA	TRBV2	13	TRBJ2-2	ASRAPGGKDGELF
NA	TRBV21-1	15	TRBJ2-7	ASSRGGKLSGRARQY
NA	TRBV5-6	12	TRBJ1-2	ASSPPDINYGYT
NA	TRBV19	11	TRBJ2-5	ASSGASQETQY
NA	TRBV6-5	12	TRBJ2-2	ASSNRRDTGELF
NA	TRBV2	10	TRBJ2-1	ASSGQGYEQF
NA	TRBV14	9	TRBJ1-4	ASSQAEKLF
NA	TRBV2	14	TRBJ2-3	ASSSGLPRGTDTQY
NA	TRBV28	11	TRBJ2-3	ASSFTLPDTQY
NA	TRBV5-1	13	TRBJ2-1	ASTPSGSTRGEQF
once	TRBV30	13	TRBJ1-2	AWSSGGGFTYGYT
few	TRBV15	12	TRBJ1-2	ATSRDMGQGLYT
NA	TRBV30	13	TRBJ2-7	AWSAPGQGIHEQY